The rows below give T cell receptor beta chains drawn from one sample of a study of control samples from healthy donors and cancer patients. The table came from immunoSEQ multiplex PCR; TCRdb's copy has only in-frame clones and leaves some out. Of about 120,000 clones listed, around nine tenths were seen once; the top ten hold around 10%. The source material was blood. These receptors all stem from a man younger than 40 in good health. The CDR3 runs from the conserved cysteine through the conserved F or W. The order of the fields is D gene, J gene, clone size, CDR3 length, V gene, CDR3 DNA, CDR3 protein. D genes are given only for firm matches. Clone size is stated in some rows and not others, as once, few, many or a class when expanded.

. TRBJ1-5 . 13 TRBV6-5 TGTGCCAGCAGTATAGGAGGCAATCAGCCCCAGCATTTT CASSIGGNQPQHF
. TRBJ2-3 . 15 TRBV7-8 TGTGCCAGCAGCTCGCTGCGGGTGAGCACAGATACGCAGTATTTT CASSSLRVSTDTQYF
. TRBJ2-2 . 14 TRBV11-2 TGTGCCAGCAGCTCACCCGCGAACACCGGGGAGCTGTTTTTT CASSSPANTGELFF
. TRBJ1-1 . 13 TRBV5-5 TGTGCCAGCAGCTGGGGCGGCACCACTGAAGCTTTCTTT CASSWGGTTEAFF
. TRBJ1-4 once 14 TRBV5-8 TGTGCCAGCAGCCCAGGGGTCAGGGTTGAAAAACTGTTTTTT CASSPGVRVEKLFF
. TRBJ1-1 . 15 TRBV30 TGTGCCTGGAGTAGGGGAGGGACTGGAGGGACTGAAGCTTTCTTT CAWSRGGTGGTEAFF
. TRBJ2-3 . 15 TRBV4-2 TGTGCCAGCAGCCAAGAACTTAAACTTTCAGATACGCAGTATTTT CASSQELKLSDTQYF
. TRBJ1-4 medium-sized 13 TRBV5-1 TGCGCCAGCAGCTTGGAGGCAAATGAAAAACTGTTTTTT CASSLEANEKLFF
. TRBJ2-3 . 13 TRBV6-5 TGTGCCAGCAGTTACCGCGGGGAAGATACGCAGTATTTT CASSYRGEDTQYF
. TRBJ1-1 . 11 TRBV12-3/TRBV12-4 TGTGCCAGCAGATTGGGTAATGAAGCTTTCTTT CASRLGNEAFF
. TRBJ1-6 . 13 TRBV4-1 TGCGCCAGCAGCCACGGGGTTTTGGCACCCCTCCACTTT CASSHGVLAPLHF
TRBD1 TRBJ2-2 . 15 TRBV27 TGTGCCAGCAGTTTTACAGGGGGCTTTCCCGGGGAGCTGTTTTTT CASSFTGGFPGELFF